The source of this T cell receptor beta chain is a study of vaccination effects on CD4 cells after COVID-19. Using viral peptide pools, the ViraFEST assay grew out antigen-specific CD4+ T cells prior to sequencing. Subsequent to a culture period of nine to ten days, CD4+ T cells were isolated. Confirmation by PCR established that the person had SARS-CoV-2 infection between March and December 2020. The protocol was immunoSEQ multiplex PCR, while the TCRdb copy is restricted to in-frame clones and leaves out a portion. The sample includes approximately 38,000 clones, roughly 73% seen only once; the top ten take about 33%. Concerning this clone itself: Its antigen is not known.

The germline V gene has CDR1 GTSNPN and CDR2 SVGIG (reference sequence). The CDR3 covers 15 residues. Trimming cost V 5 bases and J 0 bases; bases outside gene matches: 7. This TCR came from a human donor who had a prior SARS-CoV-2 infection. J is TRBJ2-3 and V is TRBV30; TRBD1 agrees at 8 bases. The source was CD4+ T cells from PBMCs cultured with a peptide pool, collected before COVID-19 vaccination. The CDR3 region is CAWGMGQASTDTQYF. CDR3 in DNA: TGTGCCTGGGGAATGGGACAGGCTAGCACAGATACGCAGTATTTT.